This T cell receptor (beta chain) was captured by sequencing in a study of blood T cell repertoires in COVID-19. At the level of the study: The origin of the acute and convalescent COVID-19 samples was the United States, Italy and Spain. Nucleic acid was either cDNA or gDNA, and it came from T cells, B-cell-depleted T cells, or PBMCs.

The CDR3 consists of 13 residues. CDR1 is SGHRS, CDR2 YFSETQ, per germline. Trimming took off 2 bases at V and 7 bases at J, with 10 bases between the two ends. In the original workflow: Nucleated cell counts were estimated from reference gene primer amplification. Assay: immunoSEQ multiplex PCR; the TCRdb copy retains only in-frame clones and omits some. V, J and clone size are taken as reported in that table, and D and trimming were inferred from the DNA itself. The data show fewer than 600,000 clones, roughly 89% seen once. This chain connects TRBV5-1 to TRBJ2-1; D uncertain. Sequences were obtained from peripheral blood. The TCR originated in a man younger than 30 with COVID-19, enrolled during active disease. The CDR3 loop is CASSFSGTNEQFF. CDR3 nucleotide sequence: TGCGCCAGCAGCTTTTCAGGAACTAATGAGCAGTTCTTC.